The subject of this entry is one TCR beta chain. What it binds is not known. Repertoires were generated with immunoSEQ multiplex PCR, while TCRdb's copy carries only in-frame clones and drops some. The table lists about 100,000 clones, roughly nine tenths of them singletons. The sample is drawn from a study of T cell responses to AZD1222 COVID-19 vaccine. Overall study findings and caveats: Receipt of two AZD1222 doses was followed by a rise in Spike-specific TCR breadth and depth.

Germline values: CDR1 MRHNA, CDR2 SNTAGT. V lost 4 bases, J lost 4 bases, and 13 bases lay in between. The CDR3 totals 14 residues. This receptor was obtained from an adult who received the AZD1222 COVID-19 vaccine. Sequenced material: peripheral blood, taken 28 days after the second AZD1222 dose. The V call is TRBV6-4, the J call TRBJ1-1; D not certain. The CDR3 loop reads CASSVEGSGTEAFF. CDR3 nucleotides: TGTGCCAGCAGTGTGGAGGGTTCGGGCACTGAAGCTTTCTTT.